The following is a T cell receptor (beta chain) sequence with its context. The target of this receptor is not known. No much larger clone is present one base from it, and per-base qualities are unavailable. The data stem from a study of blood T cell repertoires in COVID-19 (dated by TCRdb to about 2020). A note on the overall study: Samples from collaborators originated in the United States, Italy and Spain and spanned both the acute and convalescent phases of COVID-19. The repertoires were released in a freely available public database meant as a resource for research on the immune response to SARS-CoV-2. The sample metadata nearly always contained a de-identified subject ID, COVID-19 status, age in years and sex. Subjects who had been exposed to COVID-19, were actively infected with it, or had recovered from it provided the deeply sampled blood TCRbeta repertoires that made up the dataset. Where HLA class I and class II types were available, the types were taken from metadata supplied by the sample provider, not from assay-based typing. Samples were obtained from the ongoing ImmuneRACE study (first 160 participants) and from over 1,000 subjects provided by 6 global collaborators. The prospective study material was composed of cDNA or gDNA derived from T cells, B-cell-depleted T cells, or PBMCs. General conclusions and limits of the study: The amount of clinical and demographic metadata varied by source and participant and was provided uncurated.

The collaborating institutions used their own protocols to collect whole blood in K2EDTA tubes. For TCRbeta analysis, collaborator samples were shipped as frozen whole blood, as isolated PBMCs, or as DNA extracted from either sample type. The immunoSEQ Assay, a bias-controlled multiplex PCR, was used to amplify TCRbeta CDR3 regions from genomic DNA. The original methods were these. The number of nucleated cells in each sample was estimated from the amplification of reference gene primers within the assay. To quantify the absolute abundance of each unique TCRbeta CDR3 rearrangement, sequence reads were collapsed and filtered. Productive Simpson clonality was computed per sample as the square root of Simpson's diversity index over productive rearrangements. This is the immuneACCESS table as TCRdb keeps it, with only in-frame sequences that have V and J called. A part of the clones is gone; compared with another copy, unresolved V genes explain less than half, and the rest is unexplained. V and J calls and clone size are given by that table; D and trimming were obtained from the DNA. For this sample there are about 100,000 clones; around 79% appear just once. The ten top clones hold 15% to 20% of the sample.

CDR1 and CDR2, per the germline V gene, are MNHEY and SVGAGI. V drops 0 bases and J drops 8 bases, leaving 5 bases in between. The CDR3 measures 13 amino acids from cysteine to phenylalanine. The read is trimmed to its CDR3 DNA, 39 bases read in frame from base 1. Sequencing was carried out using peripheral blood. The V and J genes are TRBV6-5 and TRBJ1-6, with the D gene uncertain. This TCR came from a woman aged 80 or over with active or convalescent COVID-19. The CDR3 is CASSYSTDSPLHF. The DNA reads as follows: TGTGCCAGCAGTTACTCTACGGATTCACCCCTCCACTTT.